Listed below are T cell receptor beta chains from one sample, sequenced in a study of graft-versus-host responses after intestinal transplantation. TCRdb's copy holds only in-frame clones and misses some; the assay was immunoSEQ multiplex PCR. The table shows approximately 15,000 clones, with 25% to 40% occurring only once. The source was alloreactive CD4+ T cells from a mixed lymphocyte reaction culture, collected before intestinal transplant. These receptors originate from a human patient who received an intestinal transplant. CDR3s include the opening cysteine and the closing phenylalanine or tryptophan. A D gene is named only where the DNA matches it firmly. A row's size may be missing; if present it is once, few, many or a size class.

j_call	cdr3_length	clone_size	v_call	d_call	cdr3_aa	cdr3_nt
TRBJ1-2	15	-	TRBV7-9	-	CASSLVWGRDYGYTF	TGTGCCAGCAGCTTAGTCTGGGGGCGCGACTATGGCTACACCTTC
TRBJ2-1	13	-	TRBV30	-	CAWSVIWDREQFF	TGTGCCTGGAGTGTCATTTGGGACCGTGAGCAGTTCTTC
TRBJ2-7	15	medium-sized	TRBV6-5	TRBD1	CASSLTGALIHEQYF	TGTGCCAGCAGTCTGACAGGGGCCCTTATCCACGAGCAGTACTTC
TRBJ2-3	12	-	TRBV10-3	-	CAISEGVATQYF	TGTGCCATCAGTGAGGGAGTCGCTACGCAGTATTTT
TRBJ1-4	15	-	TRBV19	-	CASSMARAPDEKLFF	TGTGCCAGTAGTATGGCCAGGGCCCCCGATGAAAAACTGTTTTTT
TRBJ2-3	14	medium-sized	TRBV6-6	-	CASSYSAATDTQYF	TGTGCCAGCAGTTACTCGGCGGCCACAGATACGCAGTATTTT
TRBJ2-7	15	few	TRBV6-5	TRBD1	CASSYVGTGVYEQYF	TGTGCCAGCAGTTACGTAGGGACAGGGGTCTACGAGCAGTACTTC
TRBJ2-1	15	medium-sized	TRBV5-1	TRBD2	CASTPTSGYYNEQFF	TGCGCCAGCACTCCGACTAGCGGGTATTACAATGAGCAGTTCTTC
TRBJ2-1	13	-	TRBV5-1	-	CASSPRRTEAQFF	TGCGCCAGCAGCCCCCGACGAACGGAAGCGCAGTTCTTC
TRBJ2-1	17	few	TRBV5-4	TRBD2	CASRAGLAESSYNEQFF	TGTGCCAGCAGGGCGGGACTAGCGGAAAGCTCCTACAATGAGCAGTTCTTC
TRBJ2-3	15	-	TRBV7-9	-	CASSRAEGGTDTQYF	TGTGCCAGCAGCAGGGCGGAGGGTGGCACAGATACGCAGTATTTT
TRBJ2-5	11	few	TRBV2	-	CASKAGETQYF	TGTGCCAGCAAGGCAGGGGAGACCCAGTACTTC
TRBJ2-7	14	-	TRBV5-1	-	CATRRTGISYEQYF	TGCGCCACCAGGAGGACGGGGATCTCCTACGAGCAGTACTTC
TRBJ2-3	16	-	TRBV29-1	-	CSVEGLLLTSTDTQYF	TGCAGCGTTGAAGGTCTACTGCTCACTAGCACAGATACGCAGTATTTT
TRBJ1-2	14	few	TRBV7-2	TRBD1	CASSWYRGEDGYTF	TGTGCCAGCAGCTGGTACAGGGGGGAGGATGGCTACACCTTC
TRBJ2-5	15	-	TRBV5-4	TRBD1	CASSTRTGNQETQYF	TGTGCCAGCAGCACCAGGACAGGGAACCAAGAGACCCAGTACTTC